The source of this T cell receptor (beta chain) is a study of long-term antiretroviral therapy in people with HIV. Turning to this clone: As yet, its antigen is unknown. One junction end disagrees with the germline gene, perhaps due to a read error.

The CDR3 extends over 14 amino acids. Looked up from germline, CDR1 is SGHDT and CDR2 is YYEEEE. Study outcomes and limitations: Collection spanned 2004 to 2017; ART regimens may be less effective than current ones. Although diversity increased after ART, it remained lower than in transplant donor controls. Information on adherence to ART, viral resistance or therapy changes was unavailable.

Survey-level immunoSEQ v3.0 assays were run. Assay: immunoSEQ multiplex PCR; the TCRdb copy retains only in-frame clones and omits some. The top ten clones hold less than 20% of a sample with tens of thousands of clones, under 90% of them seen once. The chain has TRBV5-6 and TRBJ1-6; D is perhaps TRBD1 (5 bases). This clonotype was sampled from a man in his forties with HIV. The specimen was unsorted PBMCs, collected 0.5 years before starting antiretroviral therapy. The CDR3 sequence: CASRLAGSYSPLHF. The CDR3 DNA is TGTGCCAGCAGGTTGGCAGGGAGCTATTCACCCCTCCACTTT. Full variable domain (rest looked up from reference TRBV5-6 and TRBJ1-6): DAGVTQSPTHLIKTRGQQVTLRCSPKSGHDTVSWYQQALGQGPQFIFQYYEEEERQRGNFPDRFSGHQFPNYSSELNVNALLLGDSALYLCASRLAGSYSPLHFGNGTRLTVT.